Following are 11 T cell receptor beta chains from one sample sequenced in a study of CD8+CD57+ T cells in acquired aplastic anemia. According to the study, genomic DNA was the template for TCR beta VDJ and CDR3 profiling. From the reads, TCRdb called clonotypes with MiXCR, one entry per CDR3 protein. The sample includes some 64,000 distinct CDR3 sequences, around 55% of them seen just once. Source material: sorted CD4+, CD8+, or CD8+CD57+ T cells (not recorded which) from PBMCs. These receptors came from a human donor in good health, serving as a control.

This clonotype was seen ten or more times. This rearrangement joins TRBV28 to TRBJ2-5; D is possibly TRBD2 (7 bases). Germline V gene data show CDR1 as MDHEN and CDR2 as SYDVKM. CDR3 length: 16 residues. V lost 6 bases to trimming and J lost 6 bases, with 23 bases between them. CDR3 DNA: TGTGCCAGCAGCCTACCCCCTGGGGGGGGCGAAAAGACCCAGTACTTC. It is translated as CASSLPPGGGEKTQYF.

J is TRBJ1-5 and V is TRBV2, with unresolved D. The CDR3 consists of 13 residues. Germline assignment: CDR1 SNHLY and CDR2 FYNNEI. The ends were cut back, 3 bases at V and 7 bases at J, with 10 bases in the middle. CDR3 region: CASSEGRRQPQHF. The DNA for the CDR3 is TGTGCCAGCAGTGAGGGGAGGCGACAGCCCCAGCATTTT.

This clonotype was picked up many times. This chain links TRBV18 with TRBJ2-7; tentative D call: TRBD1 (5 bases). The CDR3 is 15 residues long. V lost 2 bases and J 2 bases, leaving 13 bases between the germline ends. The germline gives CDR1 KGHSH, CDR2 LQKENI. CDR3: CASSPAQGIPYEQYF. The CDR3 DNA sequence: TGTGCCAGCTCACCAGCCCAGGGCATACCCTACGAGCAGTACTTC.

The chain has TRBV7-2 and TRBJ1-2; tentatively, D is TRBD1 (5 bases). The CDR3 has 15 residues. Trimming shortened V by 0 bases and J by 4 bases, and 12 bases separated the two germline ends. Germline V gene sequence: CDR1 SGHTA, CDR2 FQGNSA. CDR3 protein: CASSLAQGIGYGYTF. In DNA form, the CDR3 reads TGTGCCAGCAGCTTAGCGCAGGGAATAGGCTATGGCTACACCTTC.

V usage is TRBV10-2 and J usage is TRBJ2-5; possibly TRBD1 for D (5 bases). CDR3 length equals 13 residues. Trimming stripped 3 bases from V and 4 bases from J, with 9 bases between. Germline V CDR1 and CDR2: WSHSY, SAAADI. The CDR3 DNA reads TGCGCCAGCAGTGAAAATACAGGAGAGACCCAGTACTTC. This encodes CASSENTGETQYF.

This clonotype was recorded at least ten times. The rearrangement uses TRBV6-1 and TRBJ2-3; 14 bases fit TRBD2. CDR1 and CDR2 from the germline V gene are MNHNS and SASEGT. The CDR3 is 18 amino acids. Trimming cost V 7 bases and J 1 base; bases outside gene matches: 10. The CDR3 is CASTRGTSGRRGTDTQYF. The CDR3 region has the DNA TGTGCCAGCACCCGCGGGACTAGCGGGAGACGTGGCACAGATACGCAGTATTTT.

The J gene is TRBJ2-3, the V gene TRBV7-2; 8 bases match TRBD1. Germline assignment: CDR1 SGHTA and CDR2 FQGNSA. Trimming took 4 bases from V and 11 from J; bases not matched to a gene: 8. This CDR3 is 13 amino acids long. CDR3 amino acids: CASSSWTGLEQYF. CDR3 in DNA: TGTGCCAGCAGCTCATGGACAGGGTTGGAGCAGTATTTT.

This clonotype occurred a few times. The CDR3 nucleotides are TGCAGCGCTGGGTCTTCTATTGGAAAGCTGTTTTTT. Protein product: CSAGSSIGKLFF. The chain has TRBV29-1 and TRBJ1-4, with unresolved D. V dropped 7 bases and J dropped 14 bases, with 20 bases sitting between them. The length of the CDR3 is 12 residues. The germline V gene encodes CDR1 SQVTM and CDR2 ANQGSEA.

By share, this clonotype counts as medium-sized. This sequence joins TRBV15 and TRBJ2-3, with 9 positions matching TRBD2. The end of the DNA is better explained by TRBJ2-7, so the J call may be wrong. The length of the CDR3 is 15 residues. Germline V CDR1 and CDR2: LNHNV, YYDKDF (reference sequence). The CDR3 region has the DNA TGTGCCACCAGCAGGGGTAAAGGAGCGGGAGGCAAGCAGTACTTC. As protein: CATSRGKGAGGKQYF.

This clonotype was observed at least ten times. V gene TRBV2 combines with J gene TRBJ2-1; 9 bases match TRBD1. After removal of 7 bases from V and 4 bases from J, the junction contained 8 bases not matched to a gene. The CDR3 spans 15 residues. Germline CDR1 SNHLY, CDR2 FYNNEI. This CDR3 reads CASKTRGTGYNEQFF. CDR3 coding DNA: TGTGCCAGCAAAACCCGGGGGACAGGGTACAATGAGCAGTTCTTC. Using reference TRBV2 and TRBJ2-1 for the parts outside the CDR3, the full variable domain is EPEVTQTPSHQVTQMGQEVILRCVPISNHLYFYWYRQILGQKVEFLVSFYNNEISEKSEIFDDQFSVERPDGSNFTLKIRSTKLEDSAMYFCASKTRGTGYNEQFFGPGTRLTVL.

CDR3 sequence (DNA): TGTGCCAGCAGTCACCCCAGACCACTTAATTCACCCCTCCACTTT. Protein product: CASSHPRPLNSPLHF. J is TRBJ1-6 and V is TRBV6-5; D gene unclear. This CDR3 comprises 15 residues. Trimming cost V 5 bases and J 6 bases, with 14 bases left between them. Germline-derived CDR1 and CDR2 are MNHEY and SVGAGI.